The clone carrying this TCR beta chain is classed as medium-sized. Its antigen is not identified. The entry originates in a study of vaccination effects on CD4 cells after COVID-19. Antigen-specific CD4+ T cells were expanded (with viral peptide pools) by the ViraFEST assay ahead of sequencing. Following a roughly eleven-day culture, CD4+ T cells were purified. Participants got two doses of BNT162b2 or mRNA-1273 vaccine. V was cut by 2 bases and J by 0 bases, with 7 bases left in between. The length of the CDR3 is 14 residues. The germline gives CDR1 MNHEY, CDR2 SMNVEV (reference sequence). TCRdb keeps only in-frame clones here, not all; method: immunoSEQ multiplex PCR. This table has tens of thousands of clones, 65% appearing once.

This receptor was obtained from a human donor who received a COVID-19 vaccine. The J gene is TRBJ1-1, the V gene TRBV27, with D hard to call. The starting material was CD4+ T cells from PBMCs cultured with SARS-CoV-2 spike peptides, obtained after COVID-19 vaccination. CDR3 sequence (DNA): TGTGCCAGCAGTTTAAATGGAATGAACACTGAAGCTTTCTTT. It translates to CASSLNGMNTEAFF.